Listed below are T cell receptor beta chains from one sample, sequenced in a study of siplizumab effects on memory and regulatory T cells. Only in-frame clones appear in the TCRdb table, and some are missing; sequencing was by immunoSEQ multiplex PCR. The sample includes 65,000 to 70,000 clones, over 80% of them seen just once. Sequenced sample: Tregs sorted from blood. These receptors originate from a human donor in good health. CDR3s include the opening cysteine and the closing phenylalanine or tryptophan. Fields, in order: V gene, CDR3 protein.

>TRBV11-2
CASSVAQGYEQYF
>TRBV9
CASSVWPAGGNPDTQYF
>TRBV6-5
CASSEARDYGYTF
>TRBV19
CASSIHLDREQFF
>TRBV11-2
CASSFLRTQETQYF
>TRBV5-1
CASSQHNEQFF
>TRBV19
CASAGGANVLTF
>TRBV20-1
CSAGELFF
>TRBV6-5
CASSYRGRTTEAFF
>TRBV28
CASSSRGTATYEQYF
>TRBV5-1
CASSLDTSQETQYF
>TRBV6-5
CASRRPGGVTEAFF
>TRBV18
CASSPIGQASYEQYF
>TRBV30
CAWNRGTGNTIYF
>TRBV5-1
CASSTQGAAAFF
>TRBV5-1
CASSWWGPGDTEAFF
>TRBV6-5
CASFEGSYNSPLHF
>TRBV7-9
CASSGLGGNTEAFF
>TRBV30
CAWSGGRSYNSPLHF
>TRBV29-1
CSVEGDGYTF
>TRBV18
CASSPDRTSSYEQYF
>TRBV6-5
CASRRGPTWEKLFF
>TRBV5-4
CASSSIVYNEQFF
>TRBV10-3
CAISSFSRVDYGYTF
>TRBV11-3
CASSLAGGGQPQHF
>TRBV5-8
CASSLLAGWGTEAFF
>TRBV29-1
CSVIPGPYF
>TRBV18
CASSLRVSGNEQFF